These 13 T cell receptor beta chains were sequenced from one sample in a study. The sorted Tregs were CD4+CD25+CD127-/low cells. Each CDR3 protein gets one entry after TCRdb re-called the 5' RACE reads with MiXCR. The data hold 32,000 or so distinct CDR3 sequences, with 25% to 30% observed a single time. The sequenced sample was tumor-infiltrating Tregs sorted from the breast tumor. These receptors were taken from a female donor with breast cancer.

The gene calls are TRBV15 and TRBJ2-1, with TRBD1 matching over 8 bases. Germline-derived CDR1 and CDR2 are LNHNV and YYDKDF (reference sequence). The CDR3 loop spans 15 amino acids. V lost 8 bases and J lost 6; bases outside the gene matches: 12. The CDR3 nucleotides are TGTGCCACCGGCACAGACAGGGGTGCTCTCAATGAGCAGTTCTTC. Translating gives CATGTDRGALNEQFF.

On this clonotype itself: A junction end diverges from the germline sequence, so it may reflect a read error. The CDR3 loop is CSVSRTGGLLKTEAFF. CDR3 DNA: TGCAGCGTTAGTCGGACAGGGGGGTTGTTGAAGACTGAAGCTTTCTTT. This chain links TRBV29-1 with TRBJ1-1; 10 bases match TRBD1. In germline, CDR1 is SQVTM, CDR2 ANQGSEA. The CDR3 contains 16 residues.

This clonotype appeared a single time. A clone one base away is much larger, so this may be a read error. This chain connects TRBV5-1 to TRBJ1-2; the D gene is possibly TRBD1 (5 bases). The CDR3 is 13 residues long. Germline CDR1 and CDR2: SGHRS and YFSETQ. The CDR3 DNA reads as TGCGCCAGCAGGGAGTCAGGGCTTTATGGCCACACCTTC. This encodes CASRESGLYGHTF.

This clonotype turned up a few times. The rearrangement links TRBV28 to TRBJ2-7, with 8 bases identical to TRBD1. The CDR3 loop spans 15 amino acids. Per the germline V gene, CDR1 is MDHEN and CDR2 is SYDVKM. The ends lost 2 bases at V and 3 bases at J; junction bases unmatched: 6. This chain's CDR3 is CASSLTRTGNYEQYF. As DNA, the CDR3 is TGTGCCAGCAGTTTAACTAGGACAGGGAACTACGAGCAGTACTTC.

This clonotype has ten or more counts. The chain is built from TRBV27 and TRBJ1-2; the D gene is possibly TRBD1 (6 bases). The germline V gene encodes CDR1 MNHEY and CDR2 SMNVEV (reference sequence). The CDR3 length is 13 residues. V was clipped by 6 bases and J by 4 bases, with 12 bases between them. The DNA for the CDR3 is TGTGCCAGCAGCCTTACAGGGAGCTATGGCTACACCTTC. This sequence encodes CASSLTGSYGYTF.

The CDR3 protein is CSARLFYEQYF. In nucleotides, the CDR3 is TGCAGTGCTAGACTTTTCTACGAGCAGTACTTC. The chain recombines TRBV20-1 with TRBJ2-7; D is undetermined. Germline CDR1 is DFQATT and CDR2 is SNEGSKA (reference sequence). Trimming stripped 2 bases from V and 3 bases from J, with 5 bases between. The CDR3 totals 11 residues.

This clonotype is medium-sized (0.01 to 0.1%). The chain recombines TRBV7-2 with TRBJ2-7; D is possibly TRBD1 or TRBD2 (5 bases each). This CDR3 contains 13 residues. V gave up 5 bases and J gave up 4 bases, with 12 bases separating them. Germline V gives CDR1 SGHTA, CDR2 FQGNSA. The CDR3 region has the DNA TGTGCCAGCAGCCCCTGGGACCGGTACGAGCAGTACTTC. Encoded protein: CASSPWDRYEQYF.

This clonotype was detected many times. V is TRBV5-1 and J is TRBJ2-1; TRBD2 agrees at 8 bases. The CDR3 length is 16 residues. CDR1 is SGHRS, CDR2 YFSETQ, per germline. Germline trimming cut 0 bases from V and 10 bases from J; bases unmatched to any gene: 12. The CDR3 loop reads CASSLGRGSGTEEQFF. CDR3 bases: TGCGCCAGCAGCTTGGGCCGTGGTAGCGGGACGGAAGAGCAGTTCTTC.

This clonotype appeared many times. The chain is built from TRBV7-2 and TRBJ2-7; D gene unclear. Trimming took off 1 base at V and 0 bases at J, with 7 bases between the two ends. The CDR3 runs to 14 residues. Germline CDR1 SGHTA, CDR2 FQGNSA. For the CDR3, the DNA is TGTGCCAGCAGCTTAGTCGTGTCCTCCTACGAGCAGTACTTC. Translation gives CASSLVVSSYEQYF. Complete variable domain (other parts from reference TRBV7-2 and TRBJ2-7): GAGVSQSPSNKVTEKGKDVELRCDPISGHTALYWYRQSLGQGLEFLIYFQGNSAPDKSGLPSDRFSAERTGGSVSTLTIQRTQQEDSAVYLCASSLVVSSYEQYFGPGTRLTVT.

This clonotype was observed a handful of times. The chain is built from TRBV29-1 and TRBJ1-1; D gene unclear. Trimming removed 4 bases from V and 1 base from J, with 16 bases in between. This CDR3 comprises 15 residues. Germline CDR1 reads SQVTM; CDR2 reads ANQGSEA. The CDR3 region has the DNA TGCAGCGTTGTCTATCCTAGGCAGAAGAACACTGAAGCTTTCTTT. Its translation is CSVVYPRQKNTEAFF. The full variable domain, with the rest looked up from reference TRBV29-1 and TRBJ1-1, is SAVISQKPSRDICQRGTSLTIQCQVDSQVTMMFWYRQQPGQSLTLIATANQGSEATYESGFVIDKFPISRPNLTFSTLTVSNMSPEDSSIYLCSVVYPRQKNTEAFFGQGTRLTVV.

This clonotype was seen many times. V and J are TRBV5-1 and TRBJ2-3; 13 bases line up with TRBD2. V was pared by 3 bases and J by 3 bases, with 4 bases of the junction left unmatched. This CDR3 is 16 amino acids long. CDR1 is SGHRS, CDR2 YFSETQ, per germline. The CDR3 sequence is CASSSGLAGETDTQYF. The CDR3 DNA sequence: TGCGCCAGCAGCTCAGGACTAGCGGGAGAGACAGATACGCAGTATTTT.

Remarks on this clonotype: It may be a read error: a sequence one base away is much more abundant. This chain connects TRBV19 to TRBJ2-1; 8 positions agree with TRBD2. Trimming took 5 bases from V and 5 from J; bases not matched to a gene: 26. Germline V gives CDR1 LNHDA, CDR2 SQIVND (reference sequence). This CDR3 region has 21 residues. Here the CDR3 reads CASSLRSYAGGVVSTHNEQFF. The CDR3 DNA is TGTGCCAGTAGTCTTCGGAGTTATGCGGGAGGTGTAGTTTCGACCCACAATGAGCAGTTCTTC.

With respect to this clonotype: The missing conserved phenylalanine or tryptophan at the end of this CDR3 makes a read error likely. The chain carries TRBV4-1 and TRBJ1-5; TRBD1 agrees at 7 bases. Germline V gene lookup returns CDR1 MGHRA and CDR2 YSYEKL. The trim removed 3 bases at V and 5 bases at J, leaving 7 bases unmatched. The CDR3 loop spans 15 amino acids. The CDR3 region is CASSQADRDDQPQHL. The CDR3 nucleotides read TGCGCCAGCAGCCAGGCAGACAGGGACGATCAGCCCCAGCATCTT.